Sequencing of this TCR beta chain was carried out in a study of CD8+ T cells in alopecia areata. Study at large: Administration of oral tofacitinib to treated patients was at 5 to 10 mg twice daily. Regarding the study as a whole: Greater clonality was observed in lesional scalp samples, especially alopecia totalis/universalis, versus normal scalp.

Extracted RNA was reverse transcribed, and the resulting cDNA served as sequencing template. Data came from immunoSEQ multiplex PCR; TCRdb stores just in-frame clones and leaves some out. The sample records 150,000 to 180,000 clones, approximately 53% being singletons. As regards this clone: Its cognate antigen is unknown.

As part of sample collection, lesional scalp punch biopsies and peripheral blood were taken from alopecia areata patients. Starting from PBMCs, sorting isolated CD4+ and CD8+ T cells. Germline assignment: CDR1 MNHNS and CDR2 SASEGT. The germline V and J ends were trimmed by 3 bases and 4 bases, with 12 bases remaining between them. This CDR3 contains 14 residues. Sequencing used CD8+ T cells sorted from blood, obtained at week 0. The chain is built from TRBV6-1 and TRBJ1-2; possible D gene TRBD1, 6 bases. This receptor was obtained from a human donor with alopecia areata. The CDR3 reads CASSDLGGTYGYTF. Written as DNA, the CDR3 is TGTGCCAGCAGTGATTTGGGGGGCACCTATGGCTACACCTTC.